This TCR beta chain was obtained from a study of blood T cells in healthy people across ages. Across the study: Capture via template switching afforded approximately one barcoded beta molecule per two T cells.

They isolated at least 6 million PBMCs from each sample. Then a second PCR, running roughly 7 to 11 cycles, was carried out with a sample-barcoded 5' primer and a J-beta primer mix. The yield of each sample was at least 3 million CDR3-containing paired-end reads. TCRdb called the 5' RACE reads again in MiXCR, with one record for every CDR3 protein. Among approximately 800,000 distinct CDR3 sequences listed, about 45% were seen once. The sample holds a few counts of this clonotype. The sequenced sample consisted of blood. The receptor's source is a man older than 75 in good health.

Here the CDR3 reads CSVEEFGGSYGYTF. DNA for the CDR3: TGCAGCGTTGAAGAGTTTGGCGGTTCCTATGGCTACACCTTC. The chain carries TRBV29-1 and TRBJ1-2; D is unclear. The V and J ends lost 0 bases and 4 bases respectively, with 12 bases between them. Germline V gene data show CDR1 as SQVTM and CDR2 as ANQGSEA. The CDR3 is made up of 14 amino acids.